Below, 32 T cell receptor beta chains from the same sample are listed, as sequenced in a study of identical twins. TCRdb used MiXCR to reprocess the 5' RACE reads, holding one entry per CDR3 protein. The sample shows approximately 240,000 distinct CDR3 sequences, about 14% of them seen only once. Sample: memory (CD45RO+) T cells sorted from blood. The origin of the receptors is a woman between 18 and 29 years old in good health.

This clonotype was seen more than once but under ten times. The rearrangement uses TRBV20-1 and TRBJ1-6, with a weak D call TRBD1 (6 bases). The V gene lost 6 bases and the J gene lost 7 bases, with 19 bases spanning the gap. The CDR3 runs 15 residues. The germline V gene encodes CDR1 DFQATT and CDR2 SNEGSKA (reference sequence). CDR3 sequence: CSATTGGARNSPLHF. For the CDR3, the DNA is TGCAGTGCCACCACGGGGGGGGCTCGGAATTCACCCCTCCACTTT.

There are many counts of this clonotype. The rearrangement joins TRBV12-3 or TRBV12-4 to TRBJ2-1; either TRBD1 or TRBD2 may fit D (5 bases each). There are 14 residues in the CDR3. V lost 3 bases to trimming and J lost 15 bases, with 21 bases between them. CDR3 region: CASSFKGTLEGGFF. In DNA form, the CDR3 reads TGTGCCAGCAGTTTTAAGGGGACGCTCGAAGGTGGGTTCTTC.

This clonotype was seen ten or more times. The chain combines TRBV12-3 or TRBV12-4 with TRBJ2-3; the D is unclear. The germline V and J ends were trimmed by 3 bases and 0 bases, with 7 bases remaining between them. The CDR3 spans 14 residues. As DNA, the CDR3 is TGTGCCAGCAGTTTTACCACTAGCACAGATACGCAGTATTTT. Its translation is CASSFTTSTDTQYF.

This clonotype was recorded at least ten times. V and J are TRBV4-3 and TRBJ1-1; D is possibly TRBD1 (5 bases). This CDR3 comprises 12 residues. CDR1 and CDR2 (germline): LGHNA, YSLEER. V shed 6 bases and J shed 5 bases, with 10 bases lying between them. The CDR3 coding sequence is TGCGCCAGCAGAGGGGAGGTAACTGAAGCTTTCTTT. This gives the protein CASRGEVTEAFF.

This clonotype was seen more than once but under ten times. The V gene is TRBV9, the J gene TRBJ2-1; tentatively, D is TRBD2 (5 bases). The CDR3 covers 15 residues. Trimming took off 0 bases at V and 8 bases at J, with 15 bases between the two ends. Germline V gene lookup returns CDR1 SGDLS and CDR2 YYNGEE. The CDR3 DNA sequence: TGTGCCAGCAGCGTAGTCCCCTTTAGCGACTATGAGCAGTTCTTC. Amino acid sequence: CASSVVPFSDYEQFF.

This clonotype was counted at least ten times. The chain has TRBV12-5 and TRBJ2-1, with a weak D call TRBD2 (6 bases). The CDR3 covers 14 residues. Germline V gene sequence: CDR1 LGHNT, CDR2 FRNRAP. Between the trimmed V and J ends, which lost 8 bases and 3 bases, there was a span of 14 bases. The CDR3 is CASSPGANYNEQFF. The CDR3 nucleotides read TGTGCTAGTAGCCCGGGAGCTAACTACAATGAGCAGTTCTTC. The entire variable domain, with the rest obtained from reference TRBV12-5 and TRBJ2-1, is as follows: DARVTQTPRHKVTEMGQEVTMRCQPILGHNTVFWYRQTMMQGLELLAYFRNRAPLDDSGMPKDRFSAEMPDATLATLKIQPSEPRDSAVYFCASSPGANYNEQFFGPGTRLTVL.

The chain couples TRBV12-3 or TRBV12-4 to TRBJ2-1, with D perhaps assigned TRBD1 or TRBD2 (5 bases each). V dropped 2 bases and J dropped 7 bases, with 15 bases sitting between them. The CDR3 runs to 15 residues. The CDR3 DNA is TGTGCCAGCAGTTTATCGCAGGGAGAGCAAAATGAGCAGTTCTTC. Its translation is CASSLSQGEQNEQFF.

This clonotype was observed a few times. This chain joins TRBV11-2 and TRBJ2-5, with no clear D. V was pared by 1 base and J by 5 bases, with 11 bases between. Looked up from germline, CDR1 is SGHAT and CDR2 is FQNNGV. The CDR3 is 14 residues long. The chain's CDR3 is CASSLVTGLETQYF. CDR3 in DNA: TGTGCCAGCAGCTTAGTTACTGGATTGGAGACCCAGTACTTC.

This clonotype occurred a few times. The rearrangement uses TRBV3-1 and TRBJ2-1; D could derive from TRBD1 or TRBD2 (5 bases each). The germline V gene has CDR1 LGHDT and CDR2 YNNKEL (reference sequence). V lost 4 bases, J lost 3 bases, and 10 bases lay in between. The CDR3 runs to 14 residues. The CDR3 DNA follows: TGTGCCAGCAGCCCAGGGACCATCTACAATGAGCAGTTCTTC. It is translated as CASSPGTIYNEQFF.

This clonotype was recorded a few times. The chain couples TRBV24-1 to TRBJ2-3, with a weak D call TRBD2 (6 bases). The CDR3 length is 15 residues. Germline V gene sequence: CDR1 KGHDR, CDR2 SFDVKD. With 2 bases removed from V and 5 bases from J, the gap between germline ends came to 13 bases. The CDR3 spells CATSDSRLGGDTQYF. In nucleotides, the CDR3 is TGTGCCACCAGTGATTCGAGACTAGGAGGAGATACGCAGTATTTT.

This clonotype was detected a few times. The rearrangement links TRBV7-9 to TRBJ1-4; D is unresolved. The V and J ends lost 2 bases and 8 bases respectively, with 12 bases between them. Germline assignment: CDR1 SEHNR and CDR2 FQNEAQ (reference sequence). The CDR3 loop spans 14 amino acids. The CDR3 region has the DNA TGTGCCAGCAGCTTAACCGGAGGGAGGGAAAAACTGTTTTTT. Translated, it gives CASSLTGGREKLFF. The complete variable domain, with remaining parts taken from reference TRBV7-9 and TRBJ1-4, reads DTGVSQNPRHKITKRGQNVTFRCDPISEHNRLYWYRQTLGQGPEFLTYFQNEAQLEKSRLLSDRFSAERPKGSFSTLEIQRTEQGDSAMYLCASSLTGGREKLFFGSGTQLSVL.

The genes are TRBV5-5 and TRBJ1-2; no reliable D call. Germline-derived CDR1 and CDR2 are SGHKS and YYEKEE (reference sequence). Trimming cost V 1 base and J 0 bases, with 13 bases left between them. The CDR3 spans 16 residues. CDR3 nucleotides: TGTGCCAGCAGCTTGATATCGCGCCCAGCTAACTATGGCTACACCTTC. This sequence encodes CASSLISRPANYGYTF.

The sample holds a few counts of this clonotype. CDR3 nucleotide sequence: TGCGCCAGCAGTCCGACTGCCACTAGCACAGATACGCAGTATTTT. This codes for CASSPTATSTDTQYF. The rearrangement uses TRBV5-1 and TRBJ2-3; no reliable D call. The germline V gene has CDR1 SGHRS and CDR2 YFSETQ. The CDR3 length is 15 residues. The V end was cut by 5 bases, the J end by 0 bases, with 13 bases between.

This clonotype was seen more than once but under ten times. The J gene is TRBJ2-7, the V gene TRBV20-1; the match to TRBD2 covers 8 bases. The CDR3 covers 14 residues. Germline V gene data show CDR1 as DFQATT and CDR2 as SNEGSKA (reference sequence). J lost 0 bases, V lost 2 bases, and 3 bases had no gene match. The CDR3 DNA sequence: TGCAGTGCTAGAACCAGCGGGAGCTCCTACGAGCAGTACTTC. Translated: CSARTSGSSYEQYF.

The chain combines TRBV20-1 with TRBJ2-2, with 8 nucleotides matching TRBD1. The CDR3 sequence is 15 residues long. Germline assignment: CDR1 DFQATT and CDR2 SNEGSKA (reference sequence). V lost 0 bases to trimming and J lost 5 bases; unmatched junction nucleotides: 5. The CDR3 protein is CSARDRTGHTGELFF. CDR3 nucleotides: TGCAGTGCTAGAGATAGGACAGGGCATACCGGGGAGCTGTTTTTT.

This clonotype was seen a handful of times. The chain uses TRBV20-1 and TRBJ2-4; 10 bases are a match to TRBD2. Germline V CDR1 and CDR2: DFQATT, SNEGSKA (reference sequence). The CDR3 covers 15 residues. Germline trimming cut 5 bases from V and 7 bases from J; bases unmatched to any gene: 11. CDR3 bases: TGCAGTGCTCCGCCTAGCGGGGGAGGCCACAACATTCAGTACTTC. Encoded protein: CSAPPSGGGHNIQYF.

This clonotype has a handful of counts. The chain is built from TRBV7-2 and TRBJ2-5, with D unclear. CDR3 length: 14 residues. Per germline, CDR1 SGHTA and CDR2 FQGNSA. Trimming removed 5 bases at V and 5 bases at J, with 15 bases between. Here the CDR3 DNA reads TGTGCCAGCAGCAGTCAGTCCTTAGGGGAGACCCAGTACTTC. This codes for CASSSQSLGETQYF.

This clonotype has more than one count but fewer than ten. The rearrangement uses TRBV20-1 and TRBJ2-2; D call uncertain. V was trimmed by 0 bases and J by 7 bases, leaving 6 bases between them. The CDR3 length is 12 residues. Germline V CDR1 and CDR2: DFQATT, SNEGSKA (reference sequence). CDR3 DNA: TGCAGTGCTAGAGATTTGCACGGGGAGCTGTTTTTT. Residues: CSARDLHGELFF.

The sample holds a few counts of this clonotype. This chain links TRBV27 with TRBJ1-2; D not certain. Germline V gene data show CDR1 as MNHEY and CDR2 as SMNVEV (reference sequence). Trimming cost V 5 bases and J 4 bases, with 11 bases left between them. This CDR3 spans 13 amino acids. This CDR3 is CASSQTAFYGYTF. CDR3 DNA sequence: TGTGCCAGCAGTCAGACCGCATTCTATGGCTACACCTTC.

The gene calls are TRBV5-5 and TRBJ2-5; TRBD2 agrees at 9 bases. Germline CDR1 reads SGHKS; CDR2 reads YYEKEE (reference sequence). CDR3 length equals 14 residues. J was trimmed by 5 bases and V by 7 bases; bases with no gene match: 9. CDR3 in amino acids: CASCTLLAGETQYF. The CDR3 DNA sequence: TGTGCCAGCTGCACCCTTCTAGCGGGGGAGACCCAGTACTTC.

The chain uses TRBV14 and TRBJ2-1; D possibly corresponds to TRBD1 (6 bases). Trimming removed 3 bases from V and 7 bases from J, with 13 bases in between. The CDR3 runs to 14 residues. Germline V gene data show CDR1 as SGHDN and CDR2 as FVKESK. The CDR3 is CASSHRGKRNEQFF. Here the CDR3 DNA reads TGTGCCAGCAGCCACAGGGGCAAGCGAAATGAGCAGTTCTTC.

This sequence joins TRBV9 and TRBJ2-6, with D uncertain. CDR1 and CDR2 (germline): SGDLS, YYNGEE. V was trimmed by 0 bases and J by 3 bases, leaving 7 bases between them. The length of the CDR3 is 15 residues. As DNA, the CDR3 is TGTGCCAGCAGCGTAGCCTTAAGTGGGGCCAACGTCCTGACTTTC. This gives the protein CASSVALSGANVLTF.

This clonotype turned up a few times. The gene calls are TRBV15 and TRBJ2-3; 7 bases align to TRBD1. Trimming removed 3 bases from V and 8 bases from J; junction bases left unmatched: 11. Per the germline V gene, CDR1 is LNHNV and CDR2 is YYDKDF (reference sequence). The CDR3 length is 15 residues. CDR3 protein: CATSSLLVGGPTQYF. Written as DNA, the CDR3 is TGTGCCACCAGCAGCCTCTTGGTAGGGGGCCCTACGCAGTATTTT. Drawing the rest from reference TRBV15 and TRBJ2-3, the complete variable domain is DAMVIQNPRYQVTQFGKPVTLSCSQTLNHNVMYWYQQKSSQAPKLLFHYYDKDFNNEADTPDNFQSRRPNTSFCFLDIRSPGLGDTAMYLCATSSLLVGGPTQYFGPGTRLTVL.

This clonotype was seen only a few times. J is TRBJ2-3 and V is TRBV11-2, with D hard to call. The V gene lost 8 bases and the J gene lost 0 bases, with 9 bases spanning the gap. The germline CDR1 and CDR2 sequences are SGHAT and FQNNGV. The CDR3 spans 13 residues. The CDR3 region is CASASISTDTQYF. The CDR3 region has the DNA TGTGCCAGCGCCAGTATCAGCACAGATACGCAGTATTTT.

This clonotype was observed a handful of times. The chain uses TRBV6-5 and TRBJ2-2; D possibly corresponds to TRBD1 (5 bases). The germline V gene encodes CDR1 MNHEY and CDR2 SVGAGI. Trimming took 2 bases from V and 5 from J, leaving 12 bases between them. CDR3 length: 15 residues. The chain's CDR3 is CASSYRHQGTGELFF. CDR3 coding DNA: TGTGCCAGCAGTTACCGCCACCAGGGTACCGGGGAGCTGTTTTTT.

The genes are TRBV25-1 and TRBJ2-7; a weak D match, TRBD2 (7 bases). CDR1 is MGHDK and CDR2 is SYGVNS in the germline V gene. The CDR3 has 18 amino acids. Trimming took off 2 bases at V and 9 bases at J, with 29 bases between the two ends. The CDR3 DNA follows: TGTGCCAGCAGTGAAAGTTGGGGGCTAGCGGCCCTCTTCGGGAGGCAGTACTTC. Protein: CASSESWGLAALFGRQYF.

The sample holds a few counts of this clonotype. CDR3 amino acids: CSVYTGGSFWTEAFF. The CDR3 bases are TGCAGCGTTTACACAGGGGGGAGTTTTTGGACTGAAGCTTTCTTT. This rearrangement joins TRBV29-1 to TRBJ1-1; TRBD1 matches 8 bases. Looked up from germline, CDR1 is SQVTM and CDR2 is ANQGSEA. Germline trimming cut 5 bases from V and 5 bases from J; bases unmatched to any gene: 13. The CDR3 has 15 residues.

The CDR3 protein is CASSTRGLSGGNEQYF. For the CDR3, the DNA is TGTGCCAGCAGCACCCGTGGCCTTTCAGGGGGGAACGAGCAGTACTTC. The chain carries TRBV11-2 and TRBJ2-7; a weak D match, TRBD1 (7 bases). V lost 5 bases, J lost 5 bases, and 22 bases lay in between. Germline loops: CDR1 SGHAT, CDR2 FQNNGV. The CDR3 contains 16 residues.

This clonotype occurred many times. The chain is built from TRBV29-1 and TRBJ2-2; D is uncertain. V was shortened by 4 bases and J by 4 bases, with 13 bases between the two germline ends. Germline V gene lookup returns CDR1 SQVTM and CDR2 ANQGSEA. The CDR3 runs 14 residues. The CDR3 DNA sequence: TGCAGCGTTGCCCCCTTGGGAACCACCGGGGAGCTGTTTTTT. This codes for CSVAPLGTTGELFF.

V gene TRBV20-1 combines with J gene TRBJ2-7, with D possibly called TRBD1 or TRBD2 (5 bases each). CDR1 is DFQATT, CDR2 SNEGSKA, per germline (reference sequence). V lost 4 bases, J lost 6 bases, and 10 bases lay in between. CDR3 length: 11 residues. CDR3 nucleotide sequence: TGCAGTGCTACTGGGGGAGCCGAGCAGTACTTC. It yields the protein CSATGGAEQYF.

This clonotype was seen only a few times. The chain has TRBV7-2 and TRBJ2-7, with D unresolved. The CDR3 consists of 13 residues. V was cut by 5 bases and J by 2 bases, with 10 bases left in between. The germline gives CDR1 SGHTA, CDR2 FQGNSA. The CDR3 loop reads CASSVGRTYEQYF. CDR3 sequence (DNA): TGTGCCAGCAGCGTAGGGCGGACCTACGAGCAGTACTTC.

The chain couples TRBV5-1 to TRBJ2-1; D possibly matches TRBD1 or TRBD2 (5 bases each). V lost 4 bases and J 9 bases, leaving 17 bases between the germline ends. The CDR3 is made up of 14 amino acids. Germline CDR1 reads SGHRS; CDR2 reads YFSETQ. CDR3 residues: CASSLSGTPSEQFF. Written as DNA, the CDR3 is TGCGCCAGCAGCCTCTCGGGGACCCCGAGTGAGCAGTTCTTC.